The source of this T cell receptor beta chain is a study of blood T cells in healthy people across ages. Study outcomes and limitations: Researchers report that TCR beta diversity correlated strongly with naive T cell percentage.

From germline, CDR1 is SGDLS and CDR2 YYNGEE. With 2 bases removed from V and 0 bases from J, the gap between germline ends came to 8 bases. This CDR3 spans 15 amino acids. This clonotype has only a few counts. Its antigen is still unknown. Alongside a J-beta primer mix, a sample-barcoded 5' primer served in a second PCR lasting roughly 6 to 11 cycles. Researchers report that a template-switch adaptor with 12 random nucleotides tagged each cDNA molecule. TCRdb re-called the 5' RACE reads with MiXCR, one entry per CDR3 protein. This table has some 700,000 distinct CDR3 sequences, more than 40% appearing once. The study recruited healthy Caucasian donors from Russia who were aged about 6 to 95.

The sequencing sample was made of blood. This TCR was sampled from a woman aged 55-69 years in good health. The chain links TRBV9 to TRBJ2-2; D is perhaps TRBD1 or TRBD2 (5 bases each). This chain's CDR3 is CASSVRGANTGELFF. The CDR3 DNA reads TGTGCCAGCAGCGTGAGGGGCGCGAACACCGGGGAGCTGTTTTTT.